Shown below are 18 T cell receptor beta chains from a single sample sequenced in a study of T cell repertoires in cytomegalovirus infection. The antigens for these receptors are not known. MiXCR was run by TCRdb on the reads, yielding one entry per CDR3 protein. This table has roughly 860,000 distinct CDR3 sequences, approximately 32% appearing once. Sequencing used cultured CD8+ T cells from PBMCs, obtained from culture after CMV antigen stimulation. The receptors derive from a human donor in good health (CMV status not recorded). Some clones in this sample may be carry-over from other donors' samples.

This clonotype was recorded a few times. CDR3 sequence reads: CASSQDGQISYNEQFF. As DNA, the CDR3 is TGCGCCAGCAGCCAAGATGGTCAGATCTCCTACAATGAGCAGTTCTTC. This chain links TRBV4-1 with TRBJ2-1; no firm D call. This CDR3 has 16 amino acids. V was pared by 0 bases and J by 0 bases, with 9 bases between. CDR1 and CDR2 from the germline V gene are MGHRA and YSYEKL.

This clonotype was seen ten or more times. V is TRBV7-6 and J is TRBJ2-7; 8 nucleotides match TRBD1. The CDR3 is 15 amino acids. V lost 4 bases to trimming and J lost 3 bases; unmatched junction nucleotides: 8. The V gene's germline CDR1 is SGHVS and CDR2 FNYEAQ. CDR3 bases: TGTGCCAGCAGCTCTGGTCCGGGACAGGTCTACGAGCAGTACTTC. It codes for CASSSGPGQVYEQYF.

This clonotype has only a few counts. J is TRBJ2-5 and V is TRBV5-4, with D perhaps matching TRBD1 (5 bases). V gave up 4 bases and J gave up 2 bases, with 15 bases separating them. The CDR3 is 15 amino acids. The germline gives CDR1 SGHNT, CDR2 YYREEE (reference sequence). This CDR3 reads CASSDRDDRQETQYF. The CDR3 coding sequence is TGTGCCAGCAGCGACCGAGATGACAGACAAGAGACCCAGTACTTC.

On this clonotype itself: This may be a read error: a much more frequent sequence differs by one nucleotide. The chain recombines TRBV7-6 with TRBJ2-3, with a weak D call TRBD1 (5 bases). Trimming pared 1 base from V and 6 bases from J, leaving 23 bases between. CDR3 size: 18 residues. Germline CDR1 SGHVS, CDR2 FNYEAQ. The CDR3 DNA sequence: TGTGCCAGCAGCTTAGAGCCTTATGGGGCCAGAAAGGACGATACGCAGTATTTT. Translation: CASSLEPYGARKDDTQYF.

Only a few counts were recorded for this clonotype. The chain couples TRBV4-1 to TRBJ1-1; D is unclear. Germline V gene data show CDR1 as MGHRA and CDR2 as YSYEKL. The CDR3 sequence is 15 residues long. V lost 0 bases and J 1 base, leaving 9 bases between the germline ends. CDR3 in DNA: TGCGCCAGCAGCCAAGATCGAAACAGGAACACTGAAGCTTTCTTT. Its protein product is CASSQDRNRNTEAFF.

The chain carries TRBV19 and TRBJ1-2, with a weak D call TRBD1 (5 bases). CDR3 length: 11 residues. V gave up 7 bases and J gave up 6 bases, with 9 bases separating them. CDR1 LNHDA and CDR2 SQIVND come from the germline V gene (reference sequence). As DNA, the CDR3 is TGTGCCAGTACCAAGACAGATGGCTACACCTTC. It codes for CASTKTDGYTF.

This clonotype occurred a few times. This clone may be a read error of a much larger clone one base away. The J gene is TRBJ2-2, the V gene TRBV7-2; TRBD2 might be the D (5 bases). Germline CDR1 and CDR2: SGHTA and FQGNSA. The CDR3 spans 11 residues. CDR3 protein: CASSLIGELIF. The CDR3 DNA sequence: TGTGCCAGCAGCTTAATCGGGGAGCTGATTTTT.

The chain recombines TRBV28 with TRBJ1-1, with TRBD1 identical over 12 bases. J was trimmed by 1 base and V by 11 bases; bases with no gene match: 5. This CDR3 has 14 residues. CDR1 is MDHEN and CDR2 is SYDVKM in the germline V gene. CDR3 sequence reads: CAGGQGAQNTEAFF. CDR3 DNA: TGTGCCGGGGGACAGGGGGCGCAGAACACTGAAGCTTTCTTT. Full variable domain (missing parts from reference TRBV28 and TRBJ1-1): DVKVTQSSRYLVKRTGEKVFLECVQDMDHENMFWYRQDPGLGLRLIYFSYDVKMKEKGDIPEGYSVSREKKERFSLILESASTNQTSMYLCAGGQGAQNTEAFFGQGTRLTVV.

This clonotype has more than one count but fewer than ten. The rearrangement joins TRBV14 to TRBJ2-7, with TRBD1 identical over 7 bases. Germline CDR1 SGHDN, CDR2 FVKESK. The CDR3 loop spans 14 amino acids. V gave up 5 bases and J gave up 6 bases; unmatched junction bases: 10. The CDR3 region is CASSTRDSPSEQYF. CDR3 sequence (DNA): TGTGCCAGCAGCACCCGGGACAGTCCTTCCGAGCAGTACTTC. The variable domain in full, with the rest retrieved from reference TRBV14 and TRBJ2-7, is EAGVTQFPSHSVIEKGQTVTLRCDPISGHDNLYWYRRVMGKEIKFLLHFVKESKQDESGMPNNRFLAERTGGTYSTLKVQPAELEDSGVYFCASSTRDSPSEQYFGPGTRLTVT.

This clonotype has ten or more counts. J is TRBJ1-5 and V is TRBV7-6, with D hard to call. CDR1 is SGHVS and CDR2 is FNYEAQ in the germline V gene. V dropped 1 base and J dropped 6 bases, with 7 bases sitting between them. The CDR3 consists of 13 residues. The CDR3 region is CASSLGVTQPQHF. The DNA for the CDR3 is TGTGCCAGCAGCTTAGGGGTGACTCAGCCCCAGCATTTT.

The CDR3 DNA is TGTGCCAGCAGTCCCCCCCGGGGTTACACAGATACGCAGTATTTT. Encoded protein: CASSPPRGYTDTQYF. This rearrangement joins TRBV12-3 or TRBV12-4 to TRBJ2-3; D is perhaps TRBD2 (5 bases). This CDR3 region has 15 residues. Trimming took off 5 bases at V and 2 bases at J, with 14 bases between the two ends.

The V and J genes are TRBV12-3 or TRBV12-4 and TRBJ1-5; D remains unclear. This CDR3 comprises 16 residues. Trimming took off 1 base at V and 4 bases at J, with 14 bases between the two ends. CDR3 residues: CASSLEPGQKNQPQHF. The DNA for the CDR3 is TGTGCCAGCAGTTTAGAACCCGGGCAGAAAAATCAGCCCCAGCATTTT.

V gene TRBV6-1 combines with J gene TRBJ2-7; weak D call: TRBD1 (6 bases). The CDR3 is 15 amino acids. V was trimmed by 1 base and J by 6 bases, leaving 16 bases between them. The V gene's germline CDR1 is MNHNS and CDR2 SASEGT. CDR3 residues: CASSEVPGQLGEQYF. CDR3 nucleotides: TGTGCCAGCAGTGAAGTACCTGGACAGTTGGGCGAGCAGTACTTC.

This clonotype was detected a few times. The chain uses TRBV6-5 and TRBJ1-2; D not resolved. This CDR3 contains 15 residues. Germline loops: CDR1 MNHEY, CDR2 SVGAGI. V lost 3 bases to trimming and J lost 4 bases, with 15 bases between them. Here the CDR3 reads CASSYGSARTYGYTF. CDR3 nucleotides: TGTGCCAGCAGTTATGGCTCGGCCAGGACCTATGGCTACACCTTC.

V and J are TRBV27 and TRBJ2-2; D ambiguous. Trimming removed 3 bases from V and 7 bases from J, with 6 bases in between. The CDR3 runs 12 residues. Germline V gene data show CDR1 as MNHEY and CDR2 as SMNVEV (reference sequence). The CDR3 spells CASSFHRGELFF. CDR3 in DNA: TGTGCCAGCAGTTTTCACCGCGGGGAGCTGTTTTTT.

This clonotype was found a few times. The chain recombines TRBV6-5 with TRBJ2-3; 7 bases agree with TRBD2. There are 17 residues in the CDR3. Germline V lookup: CDR1 MNHEY, CDR2 SVGAGI. The V segment lost 2 bases and the J segment 2 bases; nucleotides outside the gene matches: 10. CDR3 in amino acids: CASSYLPSGGFTDTQYF. CDR3 sequence (DNA): TGTGCCAGCAGTTACCTTCCTAGCGGCGGTTTCACAGATACGCAGTATTTT.

V gene TRBV5-1 combines with J gene TRBJ2-1; D not resolved. The CDR3 contains 13 residues. The V and J ends lost 0 bases and 8 bases respectively, with 9 bases between them. CDR1 is SGHRS, CDR2 YFSETQ, per germline. The CDR3 region has the DNA TGCGCCAGCAGCTTGGTTTACGGGTATGAGCAGTTCTTC. Protein product: CASSLVYGYEQFF.

The rearrangement joins TRBV6-5 to TRBJ1-6; D call uncertain. This CDR3 has 13 residues. Germline V lookup: CDR1 MNHEY, CDR2 SVGAGI. V was cut by 2 bases and J by 9 bases, with 8 bases left in between. The DNA for the CDR3 is TGTGCCAGCAGTTACCTAATGGGTTCACCCCTCCACTTT. Translation: CASSYLMGSPLHF.